The TCR beta chain under discussion was sequenced for a study of lymphopenia after photon versus proton radiotherapy. The CDR3 totals 15 residues. CDR1 SGHTA and CDR2 FQGNSA come from the germline V gene. Germline trimming cut 6 bases from V and 6 bases from J; bases unmatched to any gene: 5. General study findings and limits: After lymphocyte nadir, photon-treated repertoires showed oligoclonal expansion, especially CD8+ Temra. Under photons, naive T cells and diversity fell while effector/memory populations rose.

Produced via immunoSEQ multiplex PCR; TCRdb's table is partial and in-frame only. The table includes some 55,000 clones, around four fifths detected once. Concerning this clone itself: Its target is not known.

The chain is built from TRBV7-2 and TRBJ2-2, with 12 bases matching TRBD2. The TCR sequence derives from a man in his fifties or sixties with gastric cancer. Sequencing used peripheral blood, obtained from a patient treated with photon-based radiotherapy. The CDR3 DNA reads TGTGCCAGCAGACTGACTAGCGGGAGTGCCGGGGAGCTGTTTTTT. Encoded protein: CASRLTSGSAGELFF.